This entry describes one T cell receptor (beta chain). Its antigen remains unidentified. There are 14 residues in the CDR3. Trimming removed 0 bases at V and 7 bases at J, with 10 bases between. CDR1 and CDR2 from the germline V gene are SGHAT and FQNNGV. The sample comes from a study of post-analysis software for immune sequencing data. Study findings and constraints: A handful of TRBV segments were more frequent in patients than controls; TRBV5-6, TRBV5-1 and TRBV20-1 belonged to this group. F measure grouped same-batch samples tightly together. Comparison with controls showed significantly lower normalized Chao1 diversity in multiple sclerosis patients.

Researchers reported that TCR beta cDNA libraries carried unique molecular identifiers. MiXCR, applied by TCRdb to the PCR reads, yields one record per CDR3 protein. Of around 440,000 distinct CDR3 sequences in the sample, less than 45% were seen once. The chain joins TRBV11-2 to TRBJ2-1; D may be TRBD1 (6 bases). The specimen sequenced was blood. The sequence was obtained from a girl under 18 with multiple sclerosis. In nucleotides, the CDR3 is TGTGCCAGCAGCTTAGAAAGGGGGTCGAATGAGCAGTTCTTC. Protein sequence: CASSLERGSNEQFF.